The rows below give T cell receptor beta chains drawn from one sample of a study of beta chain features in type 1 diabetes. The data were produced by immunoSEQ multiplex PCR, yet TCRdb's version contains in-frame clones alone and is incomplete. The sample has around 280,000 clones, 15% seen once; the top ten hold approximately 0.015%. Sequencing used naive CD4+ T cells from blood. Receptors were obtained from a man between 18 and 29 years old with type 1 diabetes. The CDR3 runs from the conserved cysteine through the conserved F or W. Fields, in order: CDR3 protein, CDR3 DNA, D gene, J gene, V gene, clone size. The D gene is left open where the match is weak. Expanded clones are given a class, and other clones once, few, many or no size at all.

CASSYSSGTYEQYF | TGTGCCAGCAGTTACTCGAGTGGTACCTACGAGCAGTACTTC | . | TRBJ2-7 | TRBV6-5 | .
CASSQLAGGHDTQYF | TGCGCCAGCAGCCAACTAGCGGGGGGGCACGATACGCAGTATTTT | TRBD2 | TRBJ2-3 | TRBV4-3 | few
CAWRASGTGYTEAFF | TGTGCCTGGAGGGCATCCGGGACAGGGTACACTGAAGCTTTCTTT | TRBD1 | TRBJ1-1 | TRBV30 | .
CARSGSGGNEQFF | TGTGCCAGAAGTGGGTCCGGGGGCAATGAGCAGTTCTTC | . | TRBJ2-1 | TRBV2 | few
CATSRAFNSPGQRDNEQFF | TGTGCCACCAGCAGAGCGTTCAATTCGCCGGGACAGAGAGACAATGAGCAGTTCTTC | TRBD1 | TRBJ2-1 | TRBV15 | few
CASSSPSREGRDTQYF | TGTGCCAGCAGTTCCCCCTCCCGGGAGGGCCGGGATACGCAGTATTTT | TRBD2 | TRBJ2-3 | TRBV27 | few
CSVVLAGGIQETQYF | TGCAGCGTTGTACTAGCGGGAGGAATCCAAGAGACCCAGTACTTC | TRBD2 | TRBJ2-5 | TRBV29-1 | .
CASSVGLPTYNEQFF | TGTGCCAGCAGCGTAGGACTGCCCACCTACAATGAGCAGTTCTTC | . | TRBJ2-1 | TRBV9 | few
CASRGVNQPQHF | TGTGCCAGCAGAGGAGTTAATCAGCCCCAGCATTTT | . | TRBJ1-5 | TRBV6-6 | .
CASTPRWGGDGANVLTF | TGTGCCAGCACTCCGCGGTGGGGAGGGGATGGGGCCAACGTCCTGACTTTC | TRBD2 | TRBJ2-6 | TRBV28 | .
CASKVVGMNTEAFF | TGTGCCAGCAAAGTGGTCGGGATGAACACTGAAGCTTTCTTT | . | TRBJ1-1 | TRBV28 | few
CASNTRSGGWYEQYF | TGTGCCAGTAACACCAGGTCCGGGGGGTGGTACGAGCAGTACTTC | TRBD2 | TRBJ2-7 | TRBV19 | .
CASRRPGQGARGYTF | TGTGCCAGCAGGCGACCGGGACAGGGGGCGCGAGGCTACACCTTC | TRBD1 | TRBJ1-2 | TRBV6-5 | .
CASSLGSGLGQPQHF | TGTGCCAGCAGCTTAGGGTCCGGGTTGGGTCAGCCCCAGCATTTT | . | TRBJ1-5 | TRBV7-2 | .
CASSIGQGITYGYTF | TGTGCCAGCAGTATCGGACAGGGGATTACCTATGGCTACACCTTC | TRBD1 | TRBJ1-2 | TRBV6-5 | few
CSVVRGYSYNEQFF | TGCAGCGTCGTGCGGGGGTACTCCTACAATGAGCAGTTCTTC | TRBD2 | TRBJ2-1 | TRBV29-1 | few
CATSRRKTSGSDEQYF | TGTGCCACCAGCCGGCGTAAGACTAGCGGGTCTGACGAGCAGTACTTC | TRBD2 | TRBJ2-7 | TRBV15 | .
CAWGQGGAEAFF | TGTGCCTGGGGACAGGGAGGGGCTGAAGCTTTCTTT | TRBD1 | TRBJ1-1 | TRBV30 | few
CASSSRDFNFYEQFF | TGCGCCAGCAGCTCCCGGGACTTTAACTTCTATGAGCAGTTCTTC | . | TRBJ2-1 | TRBV4-1 | .
CSVALGTGSTDTQYF | TGCAGCGTTGCCCTCGGGACAGGGAGCACAGATACGCAGTATTTT | TRBD1 | TRBJ2-3 | TRBV29-1 | few
CASRAWSSGFTYEQYF | TGTGCCAGCAGGGCATGGTCTAGCGGTTTTACCTACGAGCAGTACTTC | TRBD2 | TRBJ2-7 | TRBV2 | .
CASSLRREGRNEQFF | TGTGCCAGCAGCTTGAGGCGGGAGGGCCGCAATGAGCAGTTCTTC | TRBD2 | TRBJ2-1 | TRBV7-9 | .
CATSRATIRGNEQFF | TGTGCCACCAGCAGAGCCACAATCAGGGGGAATGAGCAGTTCTTC | TRBD1 | TRBJ2-1 | TRBV15 | few
CASSLPREVSDTQYF | TGTGCCAGCAGCTTACCGCGGGAGGTCTCAGATACGCAGTATTTT | TRBD2 | TRBJ2-3 | TRBV13 | .
CASSRPTEKLFF | TGTGCCAGCTCCCGTCCGACAGAAAAACTGTTTTTT | . | TRBJ1-4 | TRBV9 | few
CASSLDFQGRNTEAFF | TGTGCCAGCAGTCTCGACTTTCAGGGGAGAAACACTGAAGCTTTCTTT | . | TRBJ1-1 | TRBV25-1 | .
CASSQGLRTEAFF | TGTGCCAGCAGTCAGGGCTTAAGAACTGAAGCTTTCTTT | . | TRBJ1-1 | TRBV5-4 | few
CASSLDIRDYGYTF | TGTGCCAGCAGCTTAGACATCAGGGACTATGGCTACACCTTC | . | TRBJ1-2 | TRBV7-9 | .
CASSIVLAGDTQYF | TGTGCCAGTAGTATTGTGCTAGCCGGAGATACGCAGTATTTT | . | TRBJ2-3 | TRBV19 | .
CASSRPVAGPPNEEQFF | TGTGCCAGCAGCCGACCGGTAGCGGGGCCCCCCAACGAGGAGCAGTTCTTC | TRBD2 | TRBJ2-1 | TRBV7-9 | few
CASLSRGGRTGELFF | TGTGCCAGCTTGTCGCGGGGGGGCCGCACCGGGGAGCTGTTTTTT | TRBD2 | TRBJ2-2 | TRBV18 | few
CASSRRLARDDEQYF | TGCGCCAGCAGTCGCCGACTAGCAAGGGACGACGAGCAGTACTTC | TRBD2 | TRBJ2-7 | TRBV23-1 | .
CGLAFTDTQYF | TGCGGACTAGCTTTTACAGATACGCAGTATTTT | TRBD2 | TRBJ2-3 | TRBV29-1 | few
CASSTGSNYGYTF | TGTGCCAGCAGTACAGGGTCAAACTATGGCTACACCTTC | . | TRBJ1-2 | TRBV6-6 | .
CASEGTQPGEQYF | TGTGCCAGTGAAGGGACTCAACCGGGGGAGCAGTACTTC | . | TRBJ2-7 | TRBV6-5 | few
CASSSREESYEQYF | TGTGCCAGCAGCTCCAGGGAGGAGTCCTACGAGCAGTACTTC | . | TRBJ2-7 | TRBV5-4 | .
CASSRSGGMSYNEQFF | TGTGCCAGCAGCAGAAGCGGGGGGATGTCCTACAATGAGCAGTTCTTC | TRBD2 | TRBJ2-1 | TRBV7-9 | few
CASSPPSGETQYF | TGTGCCAGCTCACCACCGTCAGGAGAGACCCAGTACTTC | . | TRBJ2-5 | TRBV18 | .
CASSQGQRTQETQYF | TGCGCCAGCAGCCAGGGACAGAGGACTCAAGAGACCCAGTACTTC | TRBD1 | TRBJ2-5 | TRBV5-1 | .
CASSHLGGAGGGSGELFF | TGCGCCAGCAGCCACCTAGGGGGCGCGGGCGGTGGATCCGGGGAGCTGTTTTTT | TRBD1 | TRBJ2-2 | TRBV4-1 | .
CSVVTGVYEQYF | TGCAGCGTCGTGACAGGGGTTTACGAGCAGTACTTC | TRBD1 | TRBJ2-7 | TRBV29-1 | few
CASSSTGRGETQYF | TGTGCCAGCAGTTCCACCGGCCGCGGGGAGACCCAGTACTTC | . | TRBJ2-5 | TRBV5-4 | .
CASSSRLAGGQETQYF | TGTGCCAGCAGCTCCCGACTAGCGGGGGGGCAAGAGACCCAGTACTTC | TRBD2 | TRBJ2-5 | TRBV9 | .
CASSLIGGNTEAFF | TGTGCCAGCAGCTTAATAGGGGGGAACACTGAAGCTTTCTTT | . | TRBJ1-1 | TRBV7-9 | .
CASSSRDRNTEAFF | TGTGCCAGCAGCTCCCGTGACAGAAACACTGAAGCTTTCTTT | . | TRBJ1-1 | TRBV9 | .
CASSQVAGRPMNTEAFF | TGTGCCAGCAGCCAAGTGGCGGGACGGCCTATGAACACTGAAGCTTTCTTT | . | TRBJ1-1 | TRBV7-8 | few
CASSSLLAGKETQYF | TGTGCCAGCAGCTCCTTACTAGCGGGCAAAGAGACCCAGTACTTC | TRBD2 | TRBJ2-5 | TRBV7-2 | few
CASSEGQALSIQYF | TGCGCCAGCAGCGAGGGACAGGCCCTTAGCATTCAGTACTTC | TRBD1 | TRBJ2-4 | TRBV5-1 | few
CAAGMLVSHHEQYF | TGTGCCGCGGGGATGCTAGTCTCCCACCACGAGCAGTACTTC | . | TRBJ2-7 | TRBV28 | few
CASSPRDRANVLTF | TGTGCCAGCTCACCGAGGGACAGGGCCAACGTCCTGACTTTC | . | TRBJ2-6 | TRBV18 | few
CASSFSGSRQETQYF | TGCGCCAGCAGCTTTAGCGGGAGTCGCCAAGAGACCCAGTACTTC | TRBD2 | TRBJ2-5 | TRBV5-1 | .
CASSLASQPSSYEQYF | TGTGCCAGCAGCTTAGCTAGCCAGCCTAGCTCCTACGAGCAGTACTTC | . | TRBJ2-7 | TRBV11-3 | .
CASTPSGRASTDTQYF | TGTGCCAGCACCCCTAGCGGGAGGGCAAGCACAGATACGCAGTATTTT | TRBD2 | TRBJ2-3 | TRBV2 | once
CASSYSGGDYGYTF | TGTGCCAGCAGTTACTCAGGGGGGGACTATGGCTACACCTTC | . | TRBJ1-2 | TRBV6-6 | few
CASSQDPSGPYNEQFF | TGCGCCAGCAGCCAAGATCCTAGCGGGCCCTACAATGAGCAGTTCTTC | TRBD2 | TRBJ2-1 | TRBV4-3 | few
CASRPTGVLSGANVLTF | TGTGCCAGCAGACCGACAGGGGTCCTCTCTGGGGCCAACGTCCTGACTTTC | TRBD1 | TRBJ2-6 | TRBV28 | once
CASSGGAGEQYF | TGTGCCAGCAGTGGAGGTGCGGGCGAGCAGTACTTC | . | TRBJ2-7 | TRBV28 | few
CASSPGRLYEQYF | TGTGCCAGCTCACCCGGCCGACTCTACGAGCAGTACTTC | . | TRBJ2-7 | TRBV18 | few
CSGTGNYGYTF | TGCAGCGGTACGGGGAACTATGGCTACACCTTC | . | TRBJ1-2 | TRBV29-1 | few
CASSVEYEQYF | TGTGCCAGCAGTGTGGAGTACGAGCAGTACTTC | . | TRBJ2-7 | TRBV2 | few